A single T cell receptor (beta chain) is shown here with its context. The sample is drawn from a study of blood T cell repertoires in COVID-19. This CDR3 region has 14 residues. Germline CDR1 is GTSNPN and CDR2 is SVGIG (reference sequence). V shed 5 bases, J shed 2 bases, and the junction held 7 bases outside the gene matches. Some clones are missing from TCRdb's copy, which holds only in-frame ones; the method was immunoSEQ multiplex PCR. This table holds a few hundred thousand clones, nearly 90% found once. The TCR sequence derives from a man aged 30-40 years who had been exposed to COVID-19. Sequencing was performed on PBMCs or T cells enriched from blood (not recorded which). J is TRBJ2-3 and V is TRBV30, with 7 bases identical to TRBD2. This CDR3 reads CAWGSGAITDTQYF. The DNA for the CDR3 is TGTGCCTGGGGGAGCGGGGCGATCACAGATACGCAGTATTTT.